This is a list of T cell receptor beta chains from one sample in a study of post-analysis software for immune sequencing data. TCRdb ran MiXCR on the PCR reads and lists one entry per CDR3 protein. The table includes under 200,000 distinct CDR3 sequences, 25% to 30% detected once. Sequencing input: blood. These receptors all stem from a girl aged 2 to 17 with multiple sclerosis. The CDR3 runs from the conserved cysteine through the conserved F or W. The D gene is left open where the match is weak. Expanded clones are given a class, and other clones once, few, many or no size at all.

d_call | j_call | clone_size | v_call | cdr3_nt | cdr3_aa
TRBD1 | TRBJ2-7 | once | TRBV2 | TGTGCCAGCAGCCTCTGGGACAGGGTCGGAAATGAGCAGTACTTC | CASSLWDRVGNEQYF
- | TRBJ1-4 | - | TRBV20-1 | TGCAGTGCCCCTCGGCCAGGTGGACCTAATGAAAAACTGATTTTT | CSAPRPGGPNEKLIF
- | TRBJ1-5 | - | TRBV6-1 | TGTGCCAGCAGGACCCCTCTTACAGGGACCAATCAGCCCCAGCATTTT | CASRTPLTGTNQPQHF
- | TRBJ1-4 | - | TRBV28 | TGTGGCAGCAGTCTTCGGGTAGCCCTTAATGAAAAACTGTTTTTT | CGSSLRVALNEKLFF
TRBD2 | TRBJ2-7 | - | TRBV18 | TGTGCCAGCTCAGTGGGCCTAGCGGGATCAGGCGAGCAGTACTTC | CASSVGLAGSGEQYF
TRBD1 | TRBJ1-5 | once | TRBV20-1 | TGCAGTGCTAGACTGTCAAACCCGGGACAGGGGAACAATCAGCCCCAGCATTTT | CSARLSNPGQGNNQPQHF
TRBD2 | TRBJ2-1 | few | TRBV7-2 | TGTGCCAGCAGCTTCTCTAGCGGGGAAGGTGAGCAGTTCTTC | CASSFSSGEGEQFF
- | TRBJ2-3 | many | TRBV20-1 | TGCAGTGGGACTTCCAGCACAGATACGCAGTATTTT | CSGTSSTDTQYF
- | TRBJ2-7 | many | TRBV7-8 | TGTGCCAGCAGCCGCCTCACGCGGGAGCAGTACTTC | CASSRLTREQYF
- | TRBJ2-7 | - | TRBV28 | TGTGCCAGCAGGGGACTTCCCGGTCCCTACGAGCAGTACTTC | CASRGLPGPYEQYF
TRBD1 | TRBJ2-4 | few | TRBV27 | TGTGCCAGCAGTGGCCGGGACAGGGGTTACATTCAGTACTTC | CASSGRDRGYIQYF
TRBD2 | TRBJ2-3 | - | TRBV3-1 | TGTGCCAGCAGCCAAGGAGGACTAGGAGGAGATACGCAGTATTTT | CASSQGGLGGDTQYF
- | TRBJ1-1 | few | TRBV28 | TGTGCCAGCAGCCCCCCGGACATAAGAGCTTTCTTT | CASSPPDIRAFF
- | TRBJ1-4 | - | TRBV28 | TGTGCCAGCAGTTTACGGGCGGTACAGGGTACTAATGAAAAACTGTTTTTT | CASSLRAVQGTNEKLFF
- | TRBJ2-7 | once | TRBV7-6 | TGTGCCAGCAGCCCAAGGGGGAGCTTCTCCTACGAGCAGTACTTC | CASSPRGSFSYEQYF
- | TRBJ2-4 | few | TRBV28 | TGTGTCAACCCCTTGGTGAACATTCAGTACTTC | CVNPLVNIQYF
TRBD1 | TRBJ1-5 | - | TRBV4-2 | TGTGCCAGCAGCCAAGGCCCCACAGGGGGATTCGATCAGCCCCAGCATTTT | CASSQGPTGGFDQPQHF
- | TRBJ2-2 | once | TRBV12-3/TRBV12-4 | TGTGCCAGCAGCTCTGGATTTTACACCGGGGAGCTGTTTTTT | CASSSGFYTGELFF
TRBD1 | TRBJ2-7 | many | TRBV12-3/TRBV12-4 | TGTGCCAGCAGTGTCGGCCGCGACAGGGAACCCTACGAGCAGTACTTC | CASSVGRDREPYEQYF
- | TRBJ1-1 | many | TRBV5-1 | TGCGCCAGCAGCTTGGGCTCCACTGAAGCTTTCTTT | CASSLGSTEAFF
TRBD1 | TRBJ2-6 | - | TRBV20-1 | TGCAGTGCTAGAAGGACAGGACGTGGGGCCAACGTCCTGACTTTC | CSARRTGRGANVLTF
TRBD2 | TRBJ2-7 | - | TRBV7-3 | TGTGCCAGCAGCCTAGGGCCCAGCGGGGGGGACAATGAGCAGTACTTC | CASSLGPSGGDNEQYF
- | TRBJ2-1 | few | TRBV5-1 | TGCGCCAGCAGCCCCGCCAGGAACCGCCAACCGGACAATGAGCAGTTCTTC | CASSPARNRQPDNEQFF
- | TRBJ1-1 | - | TRBV5-6 | TGTGCCAGCAGCTTGACAGGTATGGTGAACACTGAAGCTTTCTTT | CASSLTGMVNTEAFF
- | TRBJ2-1 | many | TRBV20-1 | TGCAGTGCTAGAGATGAGCCGAGCTCCTACAATGAGCAGTTCTTC | CSARDEPSSYNEQFF
- | TRBJ1-6 | - | TRBV12-3/TRBV12-4 | TGTGCCAGCAGCGCGACACAAGACGGCCTCCACTTT | CASSATQDGLHF
- | TRBJ2-3 | many | TRBV29-1 | TGCAGCGTTGAAGATCCCGTATGGGGGGGCAACACAGATACGCAGTATTTT | CSVEDPVWGGNTDTQYF
- | TRBJ1-1 | few | TRBV29-1 | TGCAGCGTTGAAGTAGGACGCAAGAACACTGAAGCTTTCTTT | CSVEVGRKNTEAFF
TRBD2 | TRBJ2-7 | - | TRBV20-1 | TGCAGTGCTAGATCATGGGCTCGACTAGCGGGAGGTTACGAGCAGTACTTC | CSARSWARLAGGYEQYF
- | TRBJ2-4 | few | TRBV5-1 | TGCGCCAGCAGAGACATCTTTAACTCGGCTAACCCTTCGGCAAACATTCAGTACTTC | CASRDIFNSANPSANIQYF
- | TRBJ1-4 | many | TRBV5-1 | TGCGCCAGCAGCTTGGGGCAGGGGGAAAAACTGTTTTTT | CASSLGQGEKLFF
TRBD1 | TRBJ2-6 | - | TRBV6-5 | TGTGCCAGCAGTTACCGGGACAGCTCGCCTGCCCTCTCTGGGGCCAACGTCCCGACTTTC | CASSYRDSSPALSGANVPTF
- | TRBJ1-1 | few | TRBV28 | TGTGCCAGCAGTTTATGGACGGGCGCGAACACTGAAGCTTTCTTT | CASSLWTGANTEAFF
- | TRBJ2-7 | once | TRBV20-1 | TGCAGTGCCGAGGCGCGCAGGGGAACCTACGAGCAGTACTTC | CSAEARRGTYEQYF
TRBD1 | TRBJ2-5 | - | TRBV6-1 | TGTGCCAGCAGTTGGGACAGAAAAGAGACCCAGTACTTC | CASSWDRKETQYF
TRBD1 | TRBJ1-5 | - | TRBV20-1 | TGCAGTGCTCTACAGGGGGAGGATCAGCCCCAGCATTTT | CSALQGEDQPQHF
- | TRBJ2-1 | - | TRBV20-1 | TGCAGTGCTAGGATAGATCGGCTAGTCTCCTACAATGAGCAGTTCTTC | CSARIDRLVSYNEQFF
- | TRBJ1-2 | - | TRBV30 | TGTGCCTGGAGTGGAGGGGTGGGGGCTCGTGGCTACACCTTC | CAWSGGVGARGYTF
TRBD1 | TRBJ1-2 | few | TRBV28 | TGTGCCAGCAGTTACAGGGGGATTGGCTACACCTTC | CASSYRGIGYTF
- | TRBJ1-1 | many | TRBV5-1 | TGCGCCAGCAGCTTGGCTGGGTGGACTGAAGCTTTCTTT | CASSLAGWTEAFF
- | TRBJ1-1 | - | TRBV29-1 | TGCAGCGCTTCATTCCGGGACAAGAACATTGAAGCTTTCTTT | CSASFRDKNIEAFF
TRBD1 | TRBJ2-4 | - | TRBV30 | TGTGCCTGGGTTACAGGGGGCGCTTCGAATGAGCAGTACTTC | CAWVTGGASNEQYF
- | TRBJ2-3 | - | TRBV2 | TGTGCCAGCAGCCGGGACCACACAGATACGCAGTATTTT | CASSRDHTDTQYF
- | TRBJ1-5 | few | TRBV20-1 | TGCAGTGCCCACCCACAACGGGGTAGCAATCAGCCCCAGCATTTT | CSAHPQRGSNQPQHF
- | TRBJ2-7 | - | TRBV21-1 | TGTGCCACGGAGGGTACCTACGAGCAGTACTTC | CATEGTYEQYF